These 20 T cell receptor beta chains originate from one sample sequenced in a study of breast tumors, draining lymph nodes, adjacent tissues. Breast cancer patients provided tissue from their axillary draining lymph nodes. TCRdb passed the multiplex PCR reads through MiXCR, listing each CDR3 protein once. This table holds some 130,000 distinct CDR3 sequences, about a fifth found once. The sequenced sample consisted of axillary lymph node tissue. Receptor source: a female donor with breast cancer. Some clones in this sample may be carry-over from other donors' samples.

This clonotype was counted at least ten times. The V gene is TRBV27, the J gene TRBJ1-2, with 7 nucleotides matching TRBD1. Trimming at V came to 2 bases and at J to 3 bases, leaving 6 bases not matched to a gene. Germline V gene data show CDR1 as MNHEY and CDR2 as SMNVEV (reference sequence). This CDR3 region has 15 residues. The DNA of the CDR3 is TGTGCCAGCAGTTTAAGCCCCGGGACAGACTATGGCTACACCTTC. Its protein is CASSLSPGTDYGYTF.

In its sample, this clonotype was seen many times. This chain joins TRBV11-1 and TRBJ2-7; no clear D. Germline CDR1 and CDR2: SGHAT and FQDESV (reference sequence). The CDR3 spans 13 residues. V lost 1 base to trimming and J lost 2 bases, with 6 bases between them. This CDR3 reads CASSLEATYEQYF. The CDR3 DNA reads TGTGCCAGCAGCTTAGAGGCTACCTACGAGCAGTACTTC.

In regard to this clonotype: Without the conserved terminal phenylalanine or tryptophan, this CDR3 likely stems from a read error. The rearrangement links TRBV11-3 to TRBJ2-7; D is possibly TRBD2 (5 bases). The V and J ends lost 1 base and 2 bases respectively, with 9 bases between them. CDR1 is SGHNT and CDR2 is YENEEA in the germline V gene. The CDR3 runs to 14 residues. The chain's CDR3 is CASSLGTPTYEQYI. CDR3 DNA sequence: TGTGCCAGCAGCTTAGGGACTCCTACCTACGAGCAGTACATC.

This clonotype was recorded a few times. The rearrangement links TRBV28 to TRBJ1-2, with unresolved D. The germline V and J ends were trimmed by 5 bases and 3 bases, with 13 bases remaining between them. The germline gives CDR1 MDHEN, CDR2 SYDVKM. CDR3 length equals 14 residues. CDR3 residues: CASSILPGYYGYTF. As DNA, the CDR3 is TGTGCCAGCAGTATTCTACCTGGATACTATGGCTACACCTTC.

This clonotype has just one count. An end of the junction does not agree with germline; a read error may underlie this. J is TRBJ2-7 and V is TRBV18, with TRBD2 matching 16 bases. The CDR3 has 16 residues. Germline V lookup: CDR1 KGHSH, CDR2 LQKENI. The CDR3 DNA reads as TGTACCAGCTCACCGGGACTAGCGGGAGGGCTTTACGAGCAGTACTTC. This translates into CTSSPGLAGGLYEQYF.

The genes are TRBV28 and TRBJ2-5; the match to TRBD2 covers 13 bases. The J segment lost 0 bases and the V segment lost 3 bases, leaving 1 base of the junction unmatched. CDR1 and CDR2 (germline): MDHEN, SYDVKM. This CDR3 has 16 residues. CDR3 sequence: CASSFGTSGDQETQYF. CDR3 DNA: TGTGCCAGCAGTTTCGGGACTAGCGGGGACCAAGAGACCCAGTACTTC.

Turning to this clonotype: A junction end diverges from the germline sequence, so it may reflect a read error. This chain's CDR3 is CASGELLTGSSGANVLTF. CDR3 nucleotides: TGTGCCAGCGGTGAACTTCTGACAGGAAGCTCTGGGGCCAACGTCCTGACTTTC. The chain employs TRBV6-1 and TRBJ2-6, with D tentatively TRBD1 (6 bases). CDR1 and CDR2 (germline): MNHNS, SASEGT. The CDR3 contains 18 residues.

At least ten counts were recorded for this clonotype. The chain links TRBV7-9 to TRBJ2-2, with 10 bases matching TRBD1. V dropped 6 bases and J dropped 6; count of bases not matched to a gene: 7. The CDR3 is 15 amino acids. Germline V gene data show CDR1 as SEHNR and CDR2 as FQNEAQ (reference sequence). The CDR3 spells CASRIQGQGAGELFF. In nucleotides, the CDR3 is TGTGCCAGCAGGATTCAAGGACAGGGGGCCGGGGAGCTGTTTTTT.

This clonotype occurred many times. The chain combines TRBV5-1 with TRBJ2-6; D is uncertain. The CDR3 has 14 residues. The V gene's germline CDR1 is SGHRS and CDR2 YFSETQ. Between the trimmed V and J ends, which lost 6 bases and 0 bases, there was a span of 7 bases. The CDR3 loop reads CASTITSGANVLTF. CDR3 DNA sequence: TGCGCCAGCACCATAACCTCTGGGGCCAACGTCCTGACTTTC. Full variable domain (remainder filled in from reference TRBV5-1 and TRBJ2-6): KAGVTQTPRYLIKTRGQQVTLSCSPISGHRSVSWYQQTPGQGLQFLFEYFSETQRNKGNFPGRFSGRQFSNSRSEMNVSTLELGDSALYLCASTITSGANVLTFGAGSRLTVL.

The table lists this clonotype with many counts. J is TRBJ2-1 and V is TRBV20-1; TRBD2 matches at 11 bases. The V gene's germline CDR1 is DFQATT and CDR2 SNEGSKA (reference sequence). Unmatched junction bases numbered 12, after V lost 0 bases and J lost 5 bases. The CDR3 is made up of 18 amino acids. The CDR3 region has the DNA TGCAGTGCTAGAGATACCCTACGCCCTAGCGGGAGGAACAATGAGCAGTTCTTC. Translating it yields CSARDTLRPSGRNNEQFF.

Note on this clonotype: This may be a read error: a much more frequent sequence differs by one nucleotide. Because the CDR3 is missing its conserved closing phenylalanine or tryptophan, this is likely a read error. The rearrangement links TRBV5-1 to TRBJ2-3, with D tentatively TRBD2 (5 bases). The CDR3 covers 16 residues. The V gene lost 4 bases and the J gene lost 3 bases, with 18 bases spanning the gap. CDR1 is SGHRS and CDR2 is YFSETQ in the germline V gene. The CDR3 is CASSLGSRVGTDTQYL. Written as DNA, the CDR3 is TGCGCCAGCAGCCTTGGGTCGCGGGTAGGAACAGATACGCAGTATCTT.

This clonotype was counted a few times. The chain uses TRBV27 and TRBJ2-4; 10 nucleotides line up with TRBD2. From germline, CDR1 is MNHEY and CDR2 SMNVEV (reference sequence). The ends lost 6 bases at V and 7 bases at J; junction bases unmatched: 6. This CDR3 contains 14 residues. The DNA for the CDR3 is TGTGCCAGCAGCGTGTCGACTAGCGGGAACATTCAGTACTTC. Residues: CASSVSTSGNIQYF.

J is TRBJ1-5 and V is TRBV3-1, with D perhaps TRBD1 (6 bases). The V end was cut by 0 bases, the J end by 11 bases, with 14 bases between. CDR1 LGHDT and CDR2 YNNKEL come from the germline V gene (reference sequence). This CDR3 is built from 14 residues. The CDR3: CASSQDPGAMAQHF. The CDR3 region has the DNA TGTGCCAGCAGCCAAGATCCAGGGGCAATGGCCCAGCATTTT.

The sample holds many counts of this clonotype. The chain employs TRBV29-1 and TRBJ1-5; D might be TRBD1 (5 bases). The CDR3 consists of 13 residues. Germline V gene sequence: CDR1 SQVTM, CDR2 ANQGSEA. V dropped 6 bases and J dropped 3 bases, with 12 bases sitting between them. CDR3 DNA: TGCAGCGTGGGAGACAGACCCAATCAGCCCCAGCATTTT. This gives the protein CSVGDRPNQPQHF.

This clonotype has ten or more counts. The J gene is TRBJ2-5, the V gene TRBV7-9; tentative D call: TRBD2 (7 bases). The CDR3 contains 14 residues. Germline assignment: CDR1 SEHNR and CDR2 FQNEAQ (reference sequence). The ends were cut back, 3 bases at V and 0 bases at J, with 8 bases in the middle. CDR3 residues: CASSFGGHQETQYF. CDR3 bases: TGTGCCAGCAGCTTCGGGGGGCACCAAGAGACCCAGTACTTC.

This clonotype was recorded many times. The chain carries TRBV12-3 or TRBV12-4 and TRBJ2-5, with 7 bases that match TRBD1. The CDR3 covers 14 residues. V was clipped by 8 bases and J by 3 bases; unmatched bases: 9. The CDR3: CASGRDRGKETQYF. The CDR3 DNA follows: TGTGCCAGCGGCCGGGACAGAGGTAAAGAGACCCAGTACTTC.

This clonotype has ten or more counts. V and J are TRBV25-1 and TRBJ2-1; TRBD1 agrees at 8 bases. V was pared by 8 bases and J by 4 bases, with 10 bases of the junction left unmatched. This CDR3 has 15 residues. The germline V gene has CDR1 MGHDK and CDR2 SYGVNS. The CDR3 nucleotides are TGTGCCAGCGCCAGGGGGCCCGACCCATACAATGAGCAGTTCTTC. Residues: CASARGPDPYNEQFF. Full variable domain (remainder filled in from reference TRBV25-1 and TRBJ2-1): EADIYQTPRYLVIGTGKKITLECSQTMGHDKMYWYQQDPGMELHLIHYSYGVNSTEKGDLSSESTVSRIRTEHFPLTLESARPSHTSQYLCASARGPDPYNEQFFGPGTRLTVL.

This clonotype was observed at least ten times. V usage is TRBV5-8 and J usage is TRBJ2-5; tentative D call: TRBD1 (8 bases). This CDR3 is built from 15 residues. Germline assignment: CDR1 SGHTS and CDR2 YDEGEE. Trimming took off 2 bases at V and 4 bases at J, with 15 bases between the two ends. The CDR3 loop is CASSLTGGVGETQYF. CDR3 in DNA: TGTGCCAGCAGCTTAACAGGGGGGGTAGGAGAGACCCAGTACTTC.

About this clonotype itself: Germline is not matched at one junction end, which may reflect a read error. The rearrangement joins TRBV6-5 to TRBJ1-6, with D possibly matching TRBD1 (6 bases). This CDR3 has 15 amino acids. Germline V gene data show CDR1 as MNHEY and CDR2 as SVGAGI. CDR3 region: CASSNNRVRNSPPHF. The CDR3 DNA follows: TGTGCCAGCAGCAACAACAGGGTTAGGAATTCACCCCCCCACTTT.

At least ten counts were recorded for this clonotype. The chain is built from TRBV4-3 and TRBJ1-6, with a possible D match to TRBD1 (6 bases). V dropped 3 bases and J dropped 14 bases, with 14 bases sitting between them. There are 13 residues in the CDR3. The V gene's germline CDR1 is LGHNA and CDR2 YSLEER. CDR3 protein: CASSQTGWETLHF. In nucleotides, the CDR3 is TGCGCCAGCAGCCAGACAGGATGGGAAACCCTCCACTTT.